Listed below are T cell receptor beta chains from one sample, sequenced in a study of PD-L1 blockade in urothelial cancer. Clones were read by immunoSEQ multiplex PCR, and TCRdb kept only the in-frame ones, dropping some. The table has 30,000 or so clones, 80% to 90% seen once. Sequences were derived from PBMCs, sampled around atezolizumab (anti-PD-L1) treatment. These receptors originate from a man aged 80 or over with urothelial cancer. Both conserved end residues are trimmed from each CDR3.

v_gene | CDR3aa
TRBV19 | ASGSNRGPTEAF
TRBV21-1 | ASTDVVGGRAGIGTDTQY
TRBV30 | AWGGQGAGGYT
TRBV27 | ASRITGTNTGELF
TRBV11-3 | ASSLDRGGNEQF
TRBV27 | ASSSDRGQTTGELF
TRBV5-1 | ASSLVGELY
TRBV6-5 | ASSYSQDSGANVLT
TRBV6-5 | ASSQDRGKGREAF
TRBV4-3 | ASSQITGFGQPQH
TRBV7-9 | ASSLLTGGRSSYEQY
TRBV7-2 | ASSFGTGNYEQY
TRBV7-2 | ASRPNFGYGYT
TRBV28 | ASRLGQGKGY
TRBV11-2 | ASNQGGSYGYT
TRBV10-2 | ASRAQGGNQPQH
TRBV30 | AWRRTSGSSNIQY
TRBV5-1 | ASRLTLAEETQY
TRBV28 | ASESGDQETQY
TRBV28 | ASIGGGETANEKLF
TRBV30 | AWSVQGAQPQH
TRBV6-5 | ASSFDSGFSTDTQY
TRBV29-1 | SVPSRGQGGELF
TRBV4-3 | ASSQDFAGGPNNEQF
TRBV4-1 | ASSPDREWGTDTQY
TRBV27 | ASSPGTSGFNEQY
TRBV6-4 | ASSVAGDTGELF
TRBV7-6 | ASSLRTGQGNTIY
TRBV6-5 | ASSYRRTGGPDTQY
TRBV9 | ASSVVGGRNTEAF
TRBV5-6 | ASSRGYGGIGTEAF
TRBV7-9 | ASSLAGSYNEQF
TRBV6-6 | ASTGQGGNQETQY
TRBV7-9 | ASSSQGYGYT
TRBV12-2 | DNAGYQETQY
TRBV5-1 | ASSQLAGVSTDTQY
TRBV7-9 | ASSFGQGGHQPQH
TRBV12-5 | ASGLDRLLPKLGYGYT
TRBV6-1 | ASSEALWETTEAF
TRBV27 | ASSLSGTEGEKLF
TRBV7-2 | ASSSSGGYTDTQY
TRBV5-1 | ASSAGTSGSTDTQY
TRBV19 | ASSIRGSYGYT
TRBV18 | ASSPVGQSRSGNTIY
TRBV5-1 | ASSFWGDPTDTQY
TRBV6-1 | ASSLPLRSQETQY
TRBV5-1 | ASSLAGKAGAVHNEQF
TRBV10-1 | ASSGSGSYGQY
TRBV7-2 | ASSLGFEGYEQY
TRBV15 | ATSLNSAGAGANVLT
TRBV6-5 | ASSPGTGGDTEAF
TRBV6-6 | ASSYSGGVGYEQY
TRBV6-6 | ASSYGPVNQPQH
TRBV19 | ASSVGTGISGNTIY
TRBV7-2 | ASSFPTGLAPSYEQY